The rows below give T cell receptor beta chains drawn from one sample of a study of blood T cell repertoires in COVID-19. Using immunoSEQ multiplex PCR, the repertoire was profiled, and TCRdb retains in-frame clones only, with some absent. The data contain around 61,000 clones, 85% to 90% of them singletons. Sequenced material: peripheral blood. These receptors all come from a woman aged 55-69 years with COVID-19, enrolled during active disease. CDR3s include the opening cysteine and the closing phenylalanine or tryptophan. Each record gives: J gene, clone size, D gene, V gene, CDR3 length, CDR3 DNA, CDR3 protein. D genes are given only for firm matches. The size entry is marked missing in some rows and otherwise reads once, few, many or a size class.

j_call: TRBJ2-4; clone_size: once; d_call: TRBD1; v_call: TRBV12-3/TRBV12-4; cdr3_length: 13; cdr3_nt: TGTGCCAGCAGTTCAGGGGGCGGGAACATTCAGTACTTC; cdr3_aa: CASSSGGGNIQYF
j_call: TRBJ2-2; clone_size: NA; d_call: NA; v_call: TRBV11-2; cdr3_length: 14; cdr3_nt: TGTGCCAGCCGCGGCGGGGTTTACACCGGGGAGCTGTTTTTT; cdr3_aa: CASRGGVYTGELFF
j_call: TRBJ2-2; clone_size: NA; d_call: TRBD1; v_call: TRBV6-5; cdr3_length: 15; cdr3_nt: TGTGCCAGCAGACAGACCGGGACAGGGACCGGGGAGCTGTTTTTT; cdr3_aa: CASRQTGTGTGELFF
j_call: TRBJ2-7; clone_size: NA; d_call: NA; v_call: TRBV19; cdr3_length: 13; cdr3_nt: TGTGCCAGTAGTATGGCAGGGATCCACGAGCAGTACTTC; cdr3_aa: CASSMAGIHEQYF
j_call: TRBJ1-1; clone_size: NA; d_call: NA; v_call: TRBV2; cdr3_length: 13; cdr3_nt: TGTGCCAGCACTACAGGGCGTAGCACTGAAGCTTTCTTT; cdr3_aa: CASTTGRSTEAFF
j_call: TRBJ2-1; clone_size: NA; d_call: TRBD1; v_call: TRBV19; cdr3_length: 15; cdr3_nt: TGTGCCAGTAGTCCCGGGACAGGGGTCAGGGAGGGGCAGTTCTTC; cdr3_aa: CASSPGTGVREGQFF
j_call: TRBJ2-7; clone_size: NA; d_call: TRBD2; v_call: TRBV11-2; cdr3_length: 17; cdr3_nt: TGTGCCAGCAGCTTAGATACCGGGACTAGCGGCTCCTACGAGCAGTACTTC; cdr3_aa: CASSLDTGTSGSYEQYF
j_call: TRBJ2-7; clone_size: NA; d_call: NA; v_call: TRBV6-1; cdr3_length: 15; cdr3_nt: TGTGCCAGCAGTGAAGGCATAGCGCGGAGCTACGAGCAGTACTTC; cdr3_aa: CASSEGIARSYEQYF
j_call: TRBJ1-5; clone_size: NA; d_call: NA; v_call: TRBV7-2; cdr3_length: 15; cdr3_nt: TGTGCCAGCAGCTTAGTAGGCAGGTCCAATCAGCCCCAGCATTTT; cdr3_aa: CASSLVGRSNQPQHF
j_call: TRBJ2-2; clone_size: few; d_call: NA; v_call: TRBV19; cdr3_length: 12; cdr3_nt: TGTGCCAGTAGTTTACAGAACGGGGAGCTGTTTTTT; cdr3_aa: CASSLQNGELFF
j_call: TRBJ1-1; clone_size: NA; d_call: TRBD1; v_call: TRBV19; cdr3_length: 14; cdr3_nt: TGTGCCAGTAGCTTCGGACAGGGTGGCACTGAAGCTTTCTTT; cdr3_aa: CASSFGQGGTEAFF
j_call: TRBJ2-2; clone_size: NA; d_call: NA; v_call: TRBV5-1; cdr3_length: 16; cdr3_nt: TGCGCCAGCAGCTTGGATGGGCCTTCGAACACCGGGGAGCTGTTTTTT; cdr3_aa: CASSLDGPSNTGELFF
j_call: TRBJ2-1; clone_size: few; d_call: TRBD1; v_call: TRBV6-2/TRBV6-3; cdr3_length: 15; cdr3_nt: TGTGCCAGCAGTTGGGACAGGGGCAAATTCGATGAGCAGTTCTTC; cdr3_aa: CASSWDRGKFDEQFF
j_call: TRBJ2-7; clone_size: NA; d_call: TRBD2; v_call: TRBV28; cdr3_length: 15; cdr3_nt: TGTGCCAGCAGCCTAGCGGGAGGGCCCCTATACGAGCAGTACTTC; cdr3_aa: CASSLAGGPLYEQYF
j_call: TRBJ2-5; clone_size: few; d_call: NA; v_call: TRBV4-1; cdr3_length: 15; cdr3_nt: TGCGCCAGCAGCCAAGAGCCTAGCCCCCAAGAGACCCAGTACTTC; cdr3_aa: CASSQEPSPQETQYF
j_call: TRBJ2-2; clone_size: NA; d_call: NA; v_call: TRBV2; cdr3_length: 13; cdr3_nt: TGTGCCAGCACGCGGGACCCAACCGGGGAGCTGTTTTTT; cdr3_aa: CASTRDPTGELFF
j_call: TRBJ2-7; clone_size: NA; d_call: TRBD1; v_call: TRBV10-3; cdr3_length: 13; cdr3_nt: TGTGCCATCCTAGGACAGGGGACCTACGAGCAGTACTTC; cdr3_aa: CAILGQGTYEQYF
j_call: TRBJ1-6; clone_size: NA; d_call: NA; v_call: TRBV4-1; cdr3_length: 14; cdr3_nt: TGCGCCAGCAGCCAAGCACTCCTGAATTCACCCCTCCACTTT; cdr3_aa: CASSQALLNSPLHF
j_call: TRBJ2-1; clone_size: NA; d_call: NA; v_call: TRBV5-4; cdr3_length: 16; cdr3_nt: TGTGCCAGCAGCCGCGAGCCTTCGTCCTCCTACAATGAGCAGTTCTTC; cdr3_aa: CASSREPSSSYNEQFF
j_call: TRBJ2-1; clone_size: few; d_call: TRBD1; v_call: TRBV6-2/TRBV6-3; cdr3_length: 12; cdr3_nt: TGTGCCAGCAGTCCAGGGGGTGGTGAGCAGTTCTTC; cdr3_aa: CASSPGGGEQFF
j_call: TRBJ1-3; clone_size: NA; d_call: NA; v_call: TRBV18; cdr3_length: 15; cdr3_nt: TGTGCCAGCTCACCACGGCAAGACTCTGGAAACACCATATATTTT; cdr3_aa: CASSPRQDSGNTIYF
j_call: TRBJ2-1; clone_size: NA; d_call: NA; v_call: TRBV5-6; cdr3_length: 16; cdr3_nt: TGTGCCAGCAGCCCGAGGGCGCCCTTCGCCTACAATGAGCAGTTCTTC; cdr3_aa: CASSPRAPFAYNEQFF
j_call: TRBJ2-7; clone_size: NA; d_call: TRBD2; v_call: TRBV5-1; cdr3_length: 16; cdr3_nt: TGCGCCAGCAGCGGGCCCCAGGCGGGAGAGCTCTCCGAGCAGTACTTC; cdr3_aa: CASSGPQAGELSEQYF
j_call: TRBJ2-1; clone_size: NA; d_call: TRBD2; v_call: TRBV7-9; cdr3_length: 13; cdr3_nt: TGTGCCAGCAGCCCCACTAGCGGCAATGAGCAGTTCTTC; cdr3_aa: CASSPTSGNEQFF
j_call: TRBJ2-2; clone_size: NA; d_call: NA; v_call: TRBV2; cdr3_length: 14; cdr3_nt: TGTGCCAGCAGTGTCGCGGGGGCGGCCGGGGAGCTGTTTTTT; cdr3_aa: CASSVAGAAGELFF
j_call: TRBJ2-7; clone_size: NA; d_call: TRBD1; v_call: TRBV27; cdr3_length: 15; cdr3_nt: TGTGCCAGCAGTTTATCGACAGGGAGCTCCTACGAGCAGTACTTC; cdr3_aa: CASSLSTGSSYEQYF
j_call: TRBJ1-5; clone_size: NA; d_call: NA; v_call: TRBV7-2; cdr3_length: 15; cdr3_nt: TGTGCCAGCAGCTTAGCAGAGGGTTACAATCAGCCCCAGCATTTT; cdr3_aa: CASSLAEGYNQPQHF
j_call: TRBJ2-3; clone_size: NA; d_call: NA; v_call: TRBV9; cdr3_length: 16; cdr3_nt: TGTGCCAGCAGCGTAGGAGTTTGGGGGGGCACAGATACGCAGTATTTT; cdr3_aa: CASSVGVWGGTDTQYF
j_call: TRBJ2-2; clone_size: NA; d_call: NA; v_call: TRBV6-5; cdr3_length: 16; cdr3_nt: TGTGCCAGCAGTTACTCGAGCCGGGGTGACACCGGGGAGCTGTTTTTT; cdr3_aa: CASSYSSRGDTGELFF
j_call: TRBJ2-7; clone_size: once; d_call: NA; v_call: TRBV12-3/TRBV12-4; cdr3_length: 12; cdr3_nt: TGTGCCAGCAGTTTATCGGGGTACGAGCAGTACTTC; cdr3_aa: CASSLSGYEQYF
j_call: TRBJ2-3; clone_size: NA; d_call: TRBD1; v_call: TRBV5-1; cdr3_length: 16; cdr3_nt: TGCGCCAGCAGCTTGGTGGGACAGGGAGGGGCAGATACGCAGTATTTT; cdr3_aa: CASSLVGQGGADTQYF
j_call: TRBJ2-5; clone_size: NA; d_call: NA; v_call: TRBV24-1; cdr3_length: 14; cdr3_nt: TGTGCCACCAGTGATACCGGGACTGGGGAGACCCAGTACTTC; cdr3_aa: CATSDTGTGETQYF
j_call: TRBJ1-3; clone_size: NA; d_call: TRBD1; v_call: TRBV6-2/TRBV6-3; cdr3_length: 15; cdr3_nt: TGTGCCAGCAGCCCCCCAAGGACAGGCGGAAACACCATATATTTT; cdr3_aa: CASSPPRTGGNTIYF
j_call: TRBJ2-1; clone_size: NA; d_call: TRBD1; v_call: TRBV5-4; cdr3_length: 14; cdr3_nt: TGTGCCAGCAGCGACGGGACAGGGCTCAATGAGCAGTTCTTC; cdr3_aa: CASSDGTGLNEQFF
j_call: TRBJ2-1; clone_size: NA; d_call: TRBD1; v_call: TRBV11-2; cdr3_length: 14; cdr3_nt: TGTGCCAGCAGCCAAGAGGGACAGACCAATGAGCAGTTCTTC; cdr3_aa: CASSQEGQTNEQFF
j_call: TRBJ2-1; clone_size: once; d_call: TRBD2; v_call: TRBV3-1/TRBV3-2; cdr3_length: 16; cdr3_nt: TGTGCCAGCAGCCCGACGACTAGCGGGAGGTTTCATGAGCAGTTCTTC; cdr3_aa: CASSPTTSGRFHEQFF
j_call: TRBJ2-1; clone_size: NA; d_call: TRBD2; v_call: TRBV28; cdr3_length: 15; cdr3_nt: TGTGCCAGCAGTCGAGCGGGAGGCTCCTACAATGAGCAGTTCTTC; cdr3_aa: CASSRAGGSYNEQFF
j_call: TRBJ2-2; clone_size: few; d_call: NA; v_call: TRBV7-9; cdr3_length: 11; cdr3_nt: TGTGCCAGGGGGGGCACCGGGGAGCTGTTTTTT; cdr3_aa: CARGGTGELFF
j_call: TRBJ2-5; clone_size: NA; d_call: TRBD2; v_call: TRBV9; cdr3_length: 16; cdr3_nt: TGTGCCAGCAGCCCTACCAGCGGGGGGGTAGGAGAGACCCAGTACTTC; cdr3_aa: CASSPTSGGVGETQYF
j_call: TRBJ1-3; clone_size: NA; d_call: NA; v_call: TRBV3-1/TRBV3-2; cdr3_length: 15; cdr3_nt: TGTGCCAGCAGCCAAATTACAGGCTCTGGAAACACCATATATTTT; cdr3_aa: CASSQITGSGNTIYF
j_call: TRBJ2-2; clone_size: NA; d_call: NA; v_call: TRBV18; cdr3_length: 13; cdr3_nt: TGTGCCAGCTCACCCCAGCGGGCGGGGGAGCTGTTTTTT; cdr3_aa: CASSPQRAGELFF
j_call: TRBJ2-7; clone_size: NA; d_call: NA; v_call: TRBV4-1; cdr3_length: 13; cdr3_nt: TGCGCCAGCAGCCAAGATAGGGGCTACGAGCAGTACTTC; cdr3_aa: CASSQDRGYEQYF